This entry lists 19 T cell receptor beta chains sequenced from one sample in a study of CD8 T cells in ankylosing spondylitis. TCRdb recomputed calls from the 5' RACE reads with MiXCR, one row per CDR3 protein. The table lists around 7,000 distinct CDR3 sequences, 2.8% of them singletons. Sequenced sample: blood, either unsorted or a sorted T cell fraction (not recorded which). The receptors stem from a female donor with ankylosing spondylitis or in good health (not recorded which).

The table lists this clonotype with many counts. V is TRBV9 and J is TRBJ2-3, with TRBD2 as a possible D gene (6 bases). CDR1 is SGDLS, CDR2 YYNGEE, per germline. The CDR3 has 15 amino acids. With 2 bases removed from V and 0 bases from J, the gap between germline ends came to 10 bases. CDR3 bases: TGTGCCAGCAGCGTTCGGCGGGAAAGCACAGATACGCAGTATTTT. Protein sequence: CASSVRRESTDTQYF.

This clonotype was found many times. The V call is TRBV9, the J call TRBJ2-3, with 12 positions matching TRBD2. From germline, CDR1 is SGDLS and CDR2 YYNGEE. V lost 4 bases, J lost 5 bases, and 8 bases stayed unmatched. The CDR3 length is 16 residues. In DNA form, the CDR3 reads TGTGCCAGCAGCCCGGCGACTAGCGGGAGAGTAGATACGCAGTATTTT. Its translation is CASSPATSGRVDTQYF. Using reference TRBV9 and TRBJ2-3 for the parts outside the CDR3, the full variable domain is DSGVTQTPKHLITATGQRVTLRCSPRSGDLSVYWYQQSLDQGLQFLIQYYNGEERAKGNILERFSAQQFPDLHSELNLSSLELGDSALYFCASSPATSGRVDTQYFGPGTRLTVL.

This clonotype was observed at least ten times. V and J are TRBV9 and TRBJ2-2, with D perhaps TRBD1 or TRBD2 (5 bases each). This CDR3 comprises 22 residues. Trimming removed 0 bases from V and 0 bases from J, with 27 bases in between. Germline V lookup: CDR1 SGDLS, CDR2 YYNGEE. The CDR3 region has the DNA TGTGCCAGCAGCGTAGTACCCCTCGACCCAGGGAGTCCACAAACGAACACCGGGGAGCTGTTTTTT. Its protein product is CASSVVPLDPGSPQTNTGELFF.

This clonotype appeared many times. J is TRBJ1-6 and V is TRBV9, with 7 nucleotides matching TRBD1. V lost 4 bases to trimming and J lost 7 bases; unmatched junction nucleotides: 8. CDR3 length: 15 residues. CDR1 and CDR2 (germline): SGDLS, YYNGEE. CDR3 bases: TGTGCCAGCAGCACGACAGGGTCGGGAAATTCACCCCTCCACTTT. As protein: CASSTTGSGNSPLHF.

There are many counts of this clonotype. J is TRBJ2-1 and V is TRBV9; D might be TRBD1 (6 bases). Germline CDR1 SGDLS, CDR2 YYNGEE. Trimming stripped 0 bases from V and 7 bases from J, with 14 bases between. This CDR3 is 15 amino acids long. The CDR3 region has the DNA TGTGCCAGCAGCGTAGCCACAGGGATAGAGAATGAGCAGTTCTTC. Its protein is CASSVATGIENEQFF.

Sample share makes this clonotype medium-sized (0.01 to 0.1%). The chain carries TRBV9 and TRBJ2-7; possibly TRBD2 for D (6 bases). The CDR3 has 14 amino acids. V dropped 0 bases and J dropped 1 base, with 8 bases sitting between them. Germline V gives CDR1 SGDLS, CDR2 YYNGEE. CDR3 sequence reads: CASSVGGVSYEQYF. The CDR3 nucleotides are TGTGCCAGCAGCGTAGGGGGGGTGTCCTACGAGCAGTACTTC.

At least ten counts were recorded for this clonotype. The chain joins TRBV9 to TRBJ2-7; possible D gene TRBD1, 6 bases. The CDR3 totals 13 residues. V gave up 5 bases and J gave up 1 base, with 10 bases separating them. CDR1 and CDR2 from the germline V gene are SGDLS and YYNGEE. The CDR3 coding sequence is TGTGCCAGCAGTCCAGGGGATTCCTACGAGCAGTACTTC. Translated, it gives CASSPGDSYEQYF.

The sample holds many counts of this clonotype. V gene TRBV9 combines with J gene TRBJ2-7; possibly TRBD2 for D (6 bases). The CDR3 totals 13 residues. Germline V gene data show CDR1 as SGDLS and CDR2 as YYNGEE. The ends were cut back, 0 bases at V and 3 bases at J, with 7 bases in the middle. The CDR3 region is CASSVGGNYEQYF. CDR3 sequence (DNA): TGTGCCAGCAGCGTAGGCGGGAACTACGAGCAGTACTTC.

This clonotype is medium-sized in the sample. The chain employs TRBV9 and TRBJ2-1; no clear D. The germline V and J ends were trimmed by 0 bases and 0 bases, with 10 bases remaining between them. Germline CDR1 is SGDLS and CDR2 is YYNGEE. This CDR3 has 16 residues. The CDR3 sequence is CASSVGRGSSYNEQFF. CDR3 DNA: TGTGCCAGCAGCGTAGGTCGTGGAAGCTCCTACAATGAGCAGTTCTTC. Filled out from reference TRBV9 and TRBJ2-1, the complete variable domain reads DSGVTQTPKHLITATGQRVTLRCSPRSGDLSVYWYQQSLDQGLQFLIQYYNGEERAKGNILERFSAQQFPDLHSELNLSSLELGDSALYFCASSVGRGSSYNEQFFGPGTRLTVL.

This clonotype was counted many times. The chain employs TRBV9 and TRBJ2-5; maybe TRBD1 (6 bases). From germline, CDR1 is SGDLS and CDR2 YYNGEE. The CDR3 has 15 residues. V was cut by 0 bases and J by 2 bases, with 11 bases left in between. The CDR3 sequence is CASSVGGQGQETQYF. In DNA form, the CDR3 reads TGTGCCAGCAGCGTAGGGGGGCAGGGGCAAGAGACCCAGTACTTC.

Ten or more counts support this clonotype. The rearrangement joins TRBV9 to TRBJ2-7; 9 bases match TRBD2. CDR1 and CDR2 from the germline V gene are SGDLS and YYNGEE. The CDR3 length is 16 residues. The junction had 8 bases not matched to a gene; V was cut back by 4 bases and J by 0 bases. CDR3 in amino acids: CASSPRTSENSYEQYF. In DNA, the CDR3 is TGTGCCAGCAGCCCTCGGACTAGCGAGAACTCCTACGAGCAGTACTTC.

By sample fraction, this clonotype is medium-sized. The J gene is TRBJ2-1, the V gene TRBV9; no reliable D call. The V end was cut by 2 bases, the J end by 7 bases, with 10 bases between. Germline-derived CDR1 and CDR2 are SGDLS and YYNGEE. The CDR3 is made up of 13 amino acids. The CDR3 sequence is CASSVQWGNEQFF. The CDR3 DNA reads TGTGCCAGCAGCGTTCAATGGGGAAATGAGCAGTTCTTC. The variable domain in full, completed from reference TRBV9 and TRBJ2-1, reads DSGVTQTPKHLITATGQRVTLRCSPRSGDLSVYWYQQSLDQGLQFLIQYYNGEERAKGNILERFSAQQFPDLHSELNLSSLELGDSALYFCASSVQWGNEQFFGPGTRLTVL.

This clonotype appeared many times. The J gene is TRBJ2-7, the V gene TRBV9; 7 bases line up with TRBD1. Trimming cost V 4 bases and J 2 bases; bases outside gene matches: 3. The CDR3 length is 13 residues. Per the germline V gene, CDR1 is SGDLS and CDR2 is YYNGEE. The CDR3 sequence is CASSPGQPYEQYF. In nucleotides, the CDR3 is TGTGCCAGCAGCCCGGGACAGCCCTACGAGCAGTACTTC.

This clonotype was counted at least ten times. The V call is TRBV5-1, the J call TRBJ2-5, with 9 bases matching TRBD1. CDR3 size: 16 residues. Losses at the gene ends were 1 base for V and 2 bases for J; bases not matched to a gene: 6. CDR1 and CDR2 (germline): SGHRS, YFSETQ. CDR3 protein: CASSLITGTGQETQYF. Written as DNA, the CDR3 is TGCGCCAGCAGCTTGATTACCGGGACAGGGCAAGAGACCCAGTACTTC.

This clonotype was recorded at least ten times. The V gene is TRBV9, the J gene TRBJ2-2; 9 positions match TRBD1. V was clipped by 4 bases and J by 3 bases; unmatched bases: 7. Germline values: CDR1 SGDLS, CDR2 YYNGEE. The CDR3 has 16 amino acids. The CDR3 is CASSPPGQGHTGELFF. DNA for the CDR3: TGTGCCAGCAGCCCCCCGGGACAGGGCCACACCGGGGAGCTGTTTTTT.

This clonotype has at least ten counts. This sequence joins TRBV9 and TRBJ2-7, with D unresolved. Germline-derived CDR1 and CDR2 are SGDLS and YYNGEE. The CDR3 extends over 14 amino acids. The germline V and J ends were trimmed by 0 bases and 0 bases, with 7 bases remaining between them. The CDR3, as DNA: TGTGCCAGCAGCGTAGGGAGCATCTCCTACGAGCAGTACTTC. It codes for CASSVGSISYEQYF.

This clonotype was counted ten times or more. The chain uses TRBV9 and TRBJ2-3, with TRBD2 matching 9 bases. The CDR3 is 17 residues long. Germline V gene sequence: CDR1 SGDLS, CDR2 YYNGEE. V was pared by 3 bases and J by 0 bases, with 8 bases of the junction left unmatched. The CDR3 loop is CASSEPGLAASTDTQYF. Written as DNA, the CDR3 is TGTGCCAGCAGCGAACCGGGACTAGCAGCTAGCACAGATACGCAGTATTTT.

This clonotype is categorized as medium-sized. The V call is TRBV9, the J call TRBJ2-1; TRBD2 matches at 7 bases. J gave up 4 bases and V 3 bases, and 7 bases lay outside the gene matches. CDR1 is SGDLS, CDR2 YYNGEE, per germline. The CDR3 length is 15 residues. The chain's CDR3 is CASSDPREQYNEQFF. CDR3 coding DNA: TGTGCCAGCAGCGACCCGCGGGAGCAATACAATGAGCAGTTCTTC.

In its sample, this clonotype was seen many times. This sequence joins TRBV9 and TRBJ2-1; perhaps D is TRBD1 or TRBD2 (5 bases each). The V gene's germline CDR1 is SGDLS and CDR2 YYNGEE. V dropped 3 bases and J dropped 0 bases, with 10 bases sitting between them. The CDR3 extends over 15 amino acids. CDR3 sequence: CASSGDESSYNEQFF. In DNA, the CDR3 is TGTGCCAGCAGCGGGGACGAGAGCTCCTACAATGAGCAGTTCTTC.